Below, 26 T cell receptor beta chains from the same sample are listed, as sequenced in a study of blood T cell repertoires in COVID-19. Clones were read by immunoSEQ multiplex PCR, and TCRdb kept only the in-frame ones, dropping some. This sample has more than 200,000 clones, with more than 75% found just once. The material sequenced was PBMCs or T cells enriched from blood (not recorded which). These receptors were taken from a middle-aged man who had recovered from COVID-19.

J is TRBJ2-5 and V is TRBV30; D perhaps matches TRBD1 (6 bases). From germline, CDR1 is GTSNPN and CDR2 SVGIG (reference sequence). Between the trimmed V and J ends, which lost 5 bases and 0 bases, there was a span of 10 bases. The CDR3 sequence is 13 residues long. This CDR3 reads CAWDQGYQETQYF. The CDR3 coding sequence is TGTGCCTGGGATCAGGGGTACCAAGAGACCCAGTACTTC.

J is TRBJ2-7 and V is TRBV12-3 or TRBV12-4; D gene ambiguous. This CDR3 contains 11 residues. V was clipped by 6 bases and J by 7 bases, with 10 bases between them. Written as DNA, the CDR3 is TGTGCCAGCAGCCTTGCGACAGAGCAGTACTTC. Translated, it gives CASSLATEQYF.

CDR3 loop: CGAGLYYGYTF. The CDR3 coding sequence is TGTGGAGCAGGGCTCTACTATGGCTACACCTTC. The rearrangement uses TRBV19 and TRBJ1-2, with D tentatively TRBD1 (5 bases). Germline lookup yields CDR1 LNHDA and CDR2 SQIVND (reference sequence). The length of the CDR3 is 11 residues.

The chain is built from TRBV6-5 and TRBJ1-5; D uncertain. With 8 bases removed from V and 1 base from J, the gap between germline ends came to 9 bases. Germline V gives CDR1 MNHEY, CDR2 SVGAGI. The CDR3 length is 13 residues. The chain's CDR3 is CASSEGSNQPQHF. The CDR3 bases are TGTGCCAGCTCAGAGGGCAGCAATCAGCCCCAGCATTTT.

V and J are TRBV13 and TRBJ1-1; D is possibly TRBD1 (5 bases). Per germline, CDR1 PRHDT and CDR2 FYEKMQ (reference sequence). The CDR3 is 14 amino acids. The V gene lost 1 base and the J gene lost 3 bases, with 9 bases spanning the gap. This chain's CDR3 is CASSLAPGDTEAFF. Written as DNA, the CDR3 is TGTGCCAGCAGCTTAGCCCCGGGGGACACTGAAGCTTTCTTT.

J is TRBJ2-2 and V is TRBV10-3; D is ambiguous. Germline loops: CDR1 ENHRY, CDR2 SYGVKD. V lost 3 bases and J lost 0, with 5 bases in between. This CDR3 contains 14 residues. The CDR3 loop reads CAISDLANTGELFF. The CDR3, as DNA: TGTGCCATCAGTGACTTAGCGAACACCGGGGAGCTGTTTTTT.

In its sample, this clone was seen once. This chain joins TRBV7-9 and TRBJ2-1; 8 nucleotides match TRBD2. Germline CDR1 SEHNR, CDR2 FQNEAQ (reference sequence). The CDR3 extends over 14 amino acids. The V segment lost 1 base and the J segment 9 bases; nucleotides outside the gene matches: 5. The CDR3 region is CASSLVASGPEQFF. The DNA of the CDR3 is TGTGCCAGCAGCTTAGTGGCTAGCGGGCCTGAGCAGTTCTTC.

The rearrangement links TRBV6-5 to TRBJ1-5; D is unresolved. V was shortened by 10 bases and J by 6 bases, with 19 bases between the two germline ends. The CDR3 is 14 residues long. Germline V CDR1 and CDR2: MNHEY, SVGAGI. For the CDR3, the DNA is TGTGCCACTACCGAAGGTGTCGGGATTCAGCCCCAGCATTTT. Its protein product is CATTEGVGIQPQHF.

The CDR3 region is CASSPEASSYGYTF. DNA of the CDR3: TGCGCCAGCAGCCCCGAGGCCAGTAGCTATGGCTACACCTTC. The V and J genes are TRBV4-1 and TRBJ1-2; D is uncertain. Germline CDR1 and CDR2: MGHRA and YSYEKL. Trimming stripped 4 bases from V and 4 bases from J, with 13 bases between. The CDR3 loop spans 14 amino acids.

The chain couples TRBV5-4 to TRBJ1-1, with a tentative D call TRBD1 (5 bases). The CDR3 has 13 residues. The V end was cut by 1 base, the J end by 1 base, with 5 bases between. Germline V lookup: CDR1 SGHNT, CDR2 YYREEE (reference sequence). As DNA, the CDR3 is TGTGCCAGCAGCTTGCAGGGGAACACTGAAGCTTTCTTT. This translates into CASSLQGNTEAFF.

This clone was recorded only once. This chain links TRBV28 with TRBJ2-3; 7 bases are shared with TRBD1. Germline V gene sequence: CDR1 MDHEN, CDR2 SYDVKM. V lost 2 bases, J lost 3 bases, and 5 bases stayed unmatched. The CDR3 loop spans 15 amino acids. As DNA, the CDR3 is TGTGCCAGCAGTTTACGTACAGGGGCTACAGATACGCAGTATTTT. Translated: CASSLRTGATDTQYF.

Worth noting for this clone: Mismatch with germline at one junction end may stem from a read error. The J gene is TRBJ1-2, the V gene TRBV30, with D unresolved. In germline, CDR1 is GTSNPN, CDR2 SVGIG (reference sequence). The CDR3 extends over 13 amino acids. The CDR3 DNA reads TGTGCCTGGAGTACTTCGGGGAACTCTGGCTACACCTTC. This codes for CAWSTSGNSGYTF.

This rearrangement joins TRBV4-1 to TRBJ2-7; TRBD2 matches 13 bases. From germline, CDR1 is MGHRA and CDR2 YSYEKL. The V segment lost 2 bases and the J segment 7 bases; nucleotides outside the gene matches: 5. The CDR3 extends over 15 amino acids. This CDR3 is CASSQRLAGGEEQYF. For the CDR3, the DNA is TGCGCCAGCAGCCAACGACTAGCGGGGGGTGAAGAGCAGTACTTC.

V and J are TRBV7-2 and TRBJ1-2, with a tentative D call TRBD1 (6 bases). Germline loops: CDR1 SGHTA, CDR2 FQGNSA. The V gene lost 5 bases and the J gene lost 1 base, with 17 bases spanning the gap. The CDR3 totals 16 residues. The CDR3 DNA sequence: TGTGCCAGCAGCCCCACCCCGGGACAAAATAACTATGGCTACACCTTC. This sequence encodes CASSPTPGQNNYGYTF. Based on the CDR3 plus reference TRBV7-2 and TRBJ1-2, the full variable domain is GAGVSQSPSNKVTEKGKDVELRCDPISGHTALYWYRQSLGQGLEFLIYFQGNSAPDKSGLPSDRFSAERTGGSVSTLTIQRTQQEDSAVYLCASSPTPGQNNYGYTFGSGTRLTVV.

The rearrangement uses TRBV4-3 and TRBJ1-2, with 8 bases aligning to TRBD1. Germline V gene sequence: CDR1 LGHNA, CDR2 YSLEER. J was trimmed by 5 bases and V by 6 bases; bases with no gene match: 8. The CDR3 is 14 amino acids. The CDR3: CASSSDRVRYGYTF. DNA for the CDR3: TGCGCCAGCAGTTCGGACAGGGTAAGGTATGGCTACACCTTC.

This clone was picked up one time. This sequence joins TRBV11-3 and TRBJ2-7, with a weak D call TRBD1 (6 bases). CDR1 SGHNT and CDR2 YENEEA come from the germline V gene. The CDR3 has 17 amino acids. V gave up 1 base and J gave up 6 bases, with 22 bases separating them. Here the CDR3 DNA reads TGTGCCAGCAGCTTAGTCGAGGGGGACGTGAGTTTTTGCGAGCAGTACTTC. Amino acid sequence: CASSLVEGDVSFCEQYF.

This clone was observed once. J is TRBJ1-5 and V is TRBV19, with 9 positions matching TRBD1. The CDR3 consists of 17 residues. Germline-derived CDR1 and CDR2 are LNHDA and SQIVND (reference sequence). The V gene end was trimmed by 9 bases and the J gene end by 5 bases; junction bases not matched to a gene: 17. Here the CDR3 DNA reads TGTGCCAGCACCCTCGGCGTCGGTACAGGGGGCGATCAGCCCCAGCATTTT. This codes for CASTLGVGTGGDQPQHF.

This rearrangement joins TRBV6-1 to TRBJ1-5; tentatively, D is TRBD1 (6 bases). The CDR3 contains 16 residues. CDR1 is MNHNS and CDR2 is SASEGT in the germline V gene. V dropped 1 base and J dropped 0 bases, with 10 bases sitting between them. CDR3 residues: CASSEGTAYSNQPQHF. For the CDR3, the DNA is TGTGCCAGCAGTGAAGGGACAGCCTATAGCAATCAGCCCCAGCATTTT.

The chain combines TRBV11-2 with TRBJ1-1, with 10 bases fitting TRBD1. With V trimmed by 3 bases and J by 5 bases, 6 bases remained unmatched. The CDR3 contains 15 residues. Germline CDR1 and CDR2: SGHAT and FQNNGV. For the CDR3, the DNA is TGTGCCAGCAGCTTGGGACAGGGGTTTCGGACTGAAGCTTTCTTT. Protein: CASSLGQGFRTEAFF. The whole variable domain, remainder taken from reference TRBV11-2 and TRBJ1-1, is EAGVAQSPRYKIIEKRQSVAFWCNPISGHATLYWYQQILGQGPKLLIQFQNNGVVDDSQLPKDRFSAERLKGVDSTLKIQPAKLEDSAVYLCASSLGQGFRTEAFFGQGTRLTVV.

CDR3 amino acids: CASSPRTGGSYEQYF. The CDR3 DNA reads as TGCGCCAGCAGCCCGCGGACAGGGGGCTCCTACGAGCAGTACTTC. The chain recombines TRBV5-1 with TRBJ2-7, with TRBD1 matching 10 bases. After removal of 4 bases from V and 0 bases from J, the junction contained 4 bases not matched to a gene. The CDR3 sequence is 15 residues long. From germline, CDR1 is SGHRS and CDR2 YFSETQ.

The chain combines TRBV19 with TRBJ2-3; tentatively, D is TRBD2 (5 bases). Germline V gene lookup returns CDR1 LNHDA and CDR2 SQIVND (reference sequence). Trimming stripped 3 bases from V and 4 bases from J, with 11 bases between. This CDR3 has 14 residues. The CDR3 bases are TGTGCCAGTAGTATCAAAGACTACGCAGATACGCAGTATTTT. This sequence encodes CASSIKDYADTQYF.

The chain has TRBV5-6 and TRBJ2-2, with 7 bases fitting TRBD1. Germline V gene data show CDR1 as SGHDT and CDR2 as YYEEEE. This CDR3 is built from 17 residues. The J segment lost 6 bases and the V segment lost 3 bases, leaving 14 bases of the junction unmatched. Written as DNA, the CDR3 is TGTGCCAGCAGCTCAGGTTACAGGGGCGCCATATCCGGGGAGCTGTTTTTT. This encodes CASSSGYRGAISGELFF.

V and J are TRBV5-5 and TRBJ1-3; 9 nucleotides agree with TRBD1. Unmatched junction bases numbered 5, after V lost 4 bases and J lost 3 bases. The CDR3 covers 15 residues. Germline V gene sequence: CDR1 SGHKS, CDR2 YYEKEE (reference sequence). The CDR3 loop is CASSPDRGFGNTIYF. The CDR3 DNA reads TGTGCCAGCAGCCCAGACAGGGGGTTTGGAAACACCATATATTTT.

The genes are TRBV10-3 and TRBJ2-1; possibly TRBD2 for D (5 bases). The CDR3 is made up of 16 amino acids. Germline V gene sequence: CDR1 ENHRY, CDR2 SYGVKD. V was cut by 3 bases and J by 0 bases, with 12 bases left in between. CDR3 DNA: TGTGCCATCAGTGAAAGACTCAGCGGCTCCTACAATGAGCAGTTCTTC. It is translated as CAISERLSGSYNEQFF.

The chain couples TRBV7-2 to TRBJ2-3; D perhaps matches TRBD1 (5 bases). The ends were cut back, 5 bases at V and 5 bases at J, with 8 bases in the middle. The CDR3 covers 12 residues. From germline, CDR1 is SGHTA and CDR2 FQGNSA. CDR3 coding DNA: TGTGCCAGCAGCGAACAGGTAGATACGCAGTATTTT. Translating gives CASSEQVDTQYF.

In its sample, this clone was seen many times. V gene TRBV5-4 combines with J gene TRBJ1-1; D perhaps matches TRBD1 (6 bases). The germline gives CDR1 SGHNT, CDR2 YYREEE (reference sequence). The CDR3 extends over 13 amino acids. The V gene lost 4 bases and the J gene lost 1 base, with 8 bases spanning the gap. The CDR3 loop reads CASSKQGNTEAFF. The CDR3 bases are TGTGCCAGCAGCAAACAGGGGAACACTGAAGCTTTCTTT.